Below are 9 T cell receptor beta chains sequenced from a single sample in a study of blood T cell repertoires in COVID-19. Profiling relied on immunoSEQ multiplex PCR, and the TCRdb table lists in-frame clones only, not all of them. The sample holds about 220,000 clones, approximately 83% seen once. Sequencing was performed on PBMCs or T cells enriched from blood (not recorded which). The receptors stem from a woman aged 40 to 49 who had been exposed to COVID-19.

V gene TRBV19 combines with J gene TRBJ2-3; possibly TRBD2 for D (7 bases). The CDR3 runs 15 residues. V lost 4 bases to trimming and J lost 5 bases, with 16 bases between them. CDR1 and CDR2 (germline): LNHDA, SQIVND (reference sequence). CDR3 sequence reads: CASSNPRGAGDTQYF. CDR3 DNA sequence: TGTGCCAGTAGTAATCCTCGGGGGGCGGGAGATACGCAGTATTTT.

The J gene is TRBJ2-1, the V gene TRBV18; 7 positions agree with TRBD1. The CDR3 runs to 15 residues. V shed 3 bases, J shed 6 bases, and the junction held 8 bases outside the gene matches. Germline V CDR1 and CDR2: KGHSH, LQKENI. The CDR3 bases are TGTGCCAGCTCACCCTCCGGGACAGCCTTCAATGAGCAGTTCTTC. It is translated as CASSPSGTAFNEQFF.

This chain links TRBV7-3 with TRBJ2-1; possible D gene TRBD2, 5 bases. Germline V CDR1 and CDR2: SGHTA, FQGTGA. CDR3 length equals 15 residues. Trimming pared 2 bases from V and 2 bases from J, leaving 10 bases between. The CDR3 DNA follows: TGTGCCAGCAGCTTAGCGGGCATGGCCTACAATGAGCAGTTCTTC. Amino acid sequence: CASSLAGMAYNEQFF.

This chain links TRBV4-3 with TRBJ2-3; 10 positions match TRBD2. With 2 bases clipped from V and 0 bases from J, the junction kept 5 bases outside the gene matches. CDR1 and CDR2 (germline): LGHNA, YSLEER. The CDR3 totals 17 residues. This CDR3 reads CASSQRKTSGSTDTQYF. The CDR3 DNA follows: TGCGCCAGCAGCCAAAGGAAGACTAGCGGGAGCACAGATACGCAGTATTTT.

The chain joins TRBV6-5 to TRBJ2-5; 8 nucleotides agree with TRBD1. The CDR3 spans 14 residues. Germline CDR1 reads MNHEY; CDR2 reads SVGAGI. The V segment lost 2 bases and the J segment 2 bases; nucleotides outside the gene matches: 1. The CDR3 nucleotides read TGTGCCAGCAGTTACCGGACAGGGCAAGAGACCCAGTACTTC. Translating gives CASSYRTGQETQYF.

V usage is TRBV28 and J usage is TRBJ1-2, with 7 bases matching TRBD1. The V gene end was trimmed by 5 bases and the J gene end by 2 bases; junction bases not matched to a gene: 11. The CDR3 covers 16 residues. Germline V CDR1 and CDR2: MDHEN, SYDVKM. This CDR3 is CASSPQQGKGNYGYTF. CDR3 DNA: TGTGCCAGCAGTCCCCAACAGGGGAAAGGGAACTATGGCTACACCTTC.

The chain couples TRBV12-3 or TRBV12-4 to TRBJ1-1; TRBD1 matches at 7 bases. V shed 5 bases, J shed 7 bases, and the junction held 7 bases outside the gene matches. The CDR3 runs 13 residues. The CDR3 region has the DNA TGTGCCAGCAGTCCTACAGGGGCGTTTGAAGCTTTCTTT. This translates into CASSPTGAFEAFF.

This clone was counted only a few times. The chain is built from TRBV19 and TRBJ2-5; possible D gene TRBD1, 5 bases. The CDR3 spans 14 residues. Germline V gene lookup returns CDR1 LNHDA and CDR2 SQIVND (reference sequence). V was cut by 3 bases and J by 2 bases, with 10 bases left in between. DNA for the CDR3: TGTGCCAGTAGTATCCGACAGAGACAAGAGACCCAGTACTTC. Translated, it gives CASSIRQRQETQYF.

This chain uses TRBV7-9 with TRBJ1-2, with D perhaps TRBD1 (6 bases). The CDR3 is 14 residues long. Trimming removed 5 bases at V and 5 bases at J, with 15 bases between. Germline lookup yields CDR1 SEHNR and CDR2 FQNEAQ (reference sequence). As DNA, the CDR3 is TGTGCCAGCAGCCGGACGACAGGTGATTATGGCTACACCTTC. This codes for CASSRTTGDYGYTF. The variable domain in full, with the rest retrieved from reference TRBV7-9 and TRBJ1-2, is DTGVSQNPRHKITKRGQNVTFRCDPISEHNRLYWYRQTLGQGPEFLTYFQNEAQLEKSRLLSDRFSAERPKGSFSTLEIQRTEQGDSAMYLCASSRTTGDYGYTFGSGTRLTVV.